Below, 7 T cell receptor beta chains from the same sample are listed, as sequenced in a study of spatial heterogeneity in lung cancer. MiXCR, applied by TCRdb to the 5' RACE reads, yields one record per CDR3 protein. The sample lists approximately 93,000 distinct CDR3 sequences, around 19% occurring once. The time point was: blood at routine non-recurrence follow-up after resection. The sample consisted of PBMCs, taken at follow-up. These receptors came from a male donor with early-stage non-small cell lung cancer.

This clonotype was picked up many times. The V gene is TRBV12-3 or TRBV12-4, the J gene TRBJ2-1, with D possibly matching TRBD1 (5 bases). The CDR3 has 12 residues. Trimming stripped 6 bases from V and 6 bases from J, with 9 bases between. The CDR3: CASRKQVNEQFF. In DNA, the CDR3 is TGTGCCAGCAGGAAACAGGTCAATGAGCAGTTCTTC.

This clonotype turned up a few times. The chain employs TRBV20-1 and TRBJ1-1, with D maybe TRBD1 (5 bases). Germline assignment: CDR1 DFQATT and CDR2 SNEGSKA (reference sequence). This CDR3 spans 16 amino acids. V lost 3 bases and J lost 5, with 22 bases in between. CDR3 amino acids: CSARDTVLGLDTEAFF. CDR3 coding DNA: TGCAGTGCTAGGGATACAGTATTGGGGCTCGATACTGAAGCTTTCTTT.

In its sample, this clonotype was seen a few times. The J gene is TRBJ2-1, the V gene TRBV20-1; 7 bases are a match to TRBD2. There are 13 residues in the CDR3. Germline V lookup: CDR1 DFQATT, CDR2 SNEGSKA (reference sequence). Trimming took 7 bases from V and 6 from J; bases not matched to a gene: 9. In nucleotides, the CDR3 is TGCAGTGTGAGCGGGATGGGGTTCAATGAGCAGTTCTTC. Its translation: CSVSGMGFNEQFF.

This clonotype was found a few times. The chain links TRBV11-2 to TRBJ2-7; tentative D call: TRBD2 (6 bases). The CDR3 has 13 residues. The V gene's germline CDR1 is SGHAT and CDR2 FQNNGV. Trimming left V 2 bases short and J 9 bases short, with 14 bases between. CDR3 nucleotides: TGTGCCAGCAGCTTAAGGGAGGCTATAGGGCAGTACTTC. Encoded protein: CASSLREAIGQYF.

This clonotype was seen a few times. The gene calls are TRBV19 and TRBJ2-7; 7 nucleotides line up with TRBD1. CDR1 is LNHDA and CDR2 is SQIVND in the germline V gene (reference sequence). Losses at the gene ends were 4 bases for V and 2 bases for J; bases not matched to a gene: 8. CDR3 length equals 15 residues. CDR3 in DNA: TGTGCCAGTAGTAGGTGGGACAGTGGCCCCTACGAGCAGTACTTC. This sequence encodes CASSRWDSGPYEQYF.

This clonotype was recorded a few times. The gene calls are TRBV15 and TRBJ2-1, with TRBD2 matching 8 bases. CDR3 length equals 15 residues. The V segment lost 0 bases and the J segment 9 bases; nucleotides outside the gene matches: 7. The germline gives CDR1 LNHNV, CDR2 YYDKDF (reference sequence). The CDR3 DNA is TGTGCCACCAGCAGAGAGACTAGCGCAGCAGGTGAGCAGTTCTTC. Translation: CATSRETSAAGEQFF.

This clonotype was found a few times. CDR3 residues: CASSVGGGALDEQYV. CDR3 sequence (DNA): TGTGCCAGCAGCGTAGGCGGGGGGGCTTTGGACGAGCAGTACGTC. V usage is TRBV9 and J usage is TRBJ2-7; 9 nucleotides match TRBD2. Germline CDR1 is SGDLS and CDR2 is YYNGEE. CDR3 size: 15 residues. V trimming: 0 bases; J trimming: 5 bases; junction bases outside the gene matches: 6.